Listed below are T cell receptor beta chains from one sample, sequenced in a study of blood T cell repertoires in COVID-19. Sequenced by immunoSEQ multiplex PCR; TCRdb stores in-frame clones only, minus some. The sample carries around 130,000 clones, about 90% recorded once. Sample: peripheral blood. The receptors derive from a woman in her 50s who had recovered from COVID-19. CDR3s include the opening cysteine and the closing phenylalanine or tryptophan. Fields, in order: clone size, D gene, J gene, V gene, CDR3 protein, CDR3 DNA. D genes are given only for firm matches. Size values are once, few and many counts, or a class for expanded clones, and some rows have none.

clone size: NA
D gene: TRBD1
J gene: TRBJ2-7
V gene: TRBV28
CDR3 protein: CASRGTAAYEQYF
CDR3 DNA: TGTGCCAGCAGAGGGACAGCAGCCTACGAGCAGTACTTC

clone size: NA
D gene: NA
J gene: TRBJ2-1
V gene: TRBV5-1
CDR3 protein: CASSWDNAYNEQFF
CDR3 DNA: TGCGCCAGCAGCTGGGACAATGCCTACAATGAGCAGTTCTTC

clone size: NA
D gene: NA
J gene: TRBJ2-1
V gene: TRBV11-3
CDR3 protein: CASSLKTRLREEQFF
CDR3 DNA: TGTGCCAGCAGCCTGAAGACCCGCCTCCGGGAAGAGCAGTTCTTC

clone size: NA
D gene: TRBD1
J gene: TRBJ1-5
V gene: TRBV28
CDR3 protein: CASSRSGTGLGSSNQPQHF
CDR3 DNA: TGTGCCAGCAGCAGAAGTGGGACAGGGTTAGGCAGTAGCAATCAGCCCCAGCATTTT

clone size: NA
D gene: TRBD2
J gene: TRBJ2-1
V gene: TRBV3-1/TRBV3-2
CDR3 protein: CASSQASSGSNEQFF
CDR3 DNA: TGTGCCAGCAGCCAAGCCTCTAGCGGGTCCAATGAGCAGTTCTTC

clone size: NA
D gene: NA
J gene: TRBJ2-3
V gene: TRBV2
CDR3 protein: CASSLQGGTDTQYF
CDR3 DNA: TGTGCCAGCAGTTTACAGGGTGGCACAGATACGCAGTATTTT

clone size: few
D gene: TRBD1
J gene: TRBJ1-5
V gene: TRBV7-2
CDR3 protein: CASSLDATGGYQPQHF
CDR3 DNA: TGTGCCAGCAGCTTAGATGCGACAGGGGGGTATCAGCCCCAGCATTTT

clone size: NA
D gene: TRBD2
J gene: TRBJ2-7
V gene: TRBV30
CDR3 protein: CAWSAAGGSEQYF
CDR3 DNA: TGTGCCTGGAGTGCGGCGGGAGGGTCCGAGCAGTACTTC

clone size: NA
D gene: NA
J gene: TRBJ1-5
V gene: TRBV12-3/TRBV12-4
CDR3 protein: CASSLSGNQPQHF
CDR3 DNA: TGTGCCAGCAGTTTATCAGGGAATCAGCCCCAGCATTTT

clone size: NA
D gene: NA
J gene: TRBJ1-1
V gene: TRBV6-5
CDR3 protein: CASRRDTYTEAFF
CDR3 DNA: TGTGCCAGCAGACGGGACACCTACACTGAAGCTTTCTTT